The 9 T cell receptor beta chains below were found in one sample sequenced in a study of neurological immune-mediated disorders. Via MiXCR, TCRdb re-called the 5' RACE reads, giving one row per CDR3 protein. The sample has just over 30,000 distinct CDR3 sequences, 5.5% to 6% seen once. Sequencing used CD4+ T cells from blood. Every receptor here comes from a woman in her fifties or sixties in good health.

The V call is TRBV10-3, the J call TRBJ2-1; 12 bases line up with TRBD2. J gave up 8 bases and V 5 bases, and 7 bases lay outside the gene matches. The germline V gene has CDR1 ENHRY and CDR2 SYGVKD. The CDR3 is 15 amino acids. In nucleotides, the CDR3 is TGTGCCATCAGTAAGACTAGCGGGAGAGGTGATGAGCAGTTCTTC. Its protein is CAISKTSGRGDEQFF.

There are many counts of this clonotype. The gene calls are TRBV6-8 and TRBJ2-7; D unclear. CDR1 and CDR2 from the germline V gene are MNHGY and SAAAGT. Trimming pared 6 bases from V and 5 bases from J, leaving 14 bases between. The CDR3 is 13 residues long. The CDR3 region is CASSQTGDHEQYF. CDR3 DNA sequence: TGTGCCAGCAGCCAGACGGGTGACCACGAGCAGTACTTC.

This clonotype was picked up many times. V gene TRBV5-1 combines with J gene TRBJ2-1; D remains unclear. The V and J ends lost 0 bases and 3 bases respectively, with 10 bases between them. The germline gives CDR1 SGHRS, CDR2 YFSETQ. CDR3 size: 15 residues. CDR3 region: CASSLDETSYNEQFF. CDR3 in DNA: TGCGCCAGCAGCTTGGACGAGACCAGCTACAATGAGCAGTTCTTC.

This clonotype was seen at least ten times. The chain links TRBV5-1 to TRBJ2-7, with 9 bases matching TRBD1. With V trimmed by 1 base and J by 0 bases, 11 bases remained unmatched. CDR3 size: 18 residues. The germline V gene encodes CDR1 SGHRS and CDR2 YFSETQ. CDR3 region: CASSLRATGGPSSYEQYF. The CDR3 nucleotides are TGCGCCAGCAGCTTGCGTGCGACAGGGGGTCCAAGCTCCTACGAGCAGTACTTC.

This clonotype has ten or more counts. CDR3 DNA: TGTGCCAGCAGCGTTGCCGGGGCCAACGTCCTGACTTTC. Protein sequence: CASSVAGANVLTF. The chain carries TRBV9 and TRBJ2-6; D uncertain. The CDR3 contains 13 residues. The germline V and J ends were trimmed by 2 bases and 4 bases, with 4 bases remaining between them. CDR1 SGDLS and CDR2 YYNGEE come from the germline V gene.

This clonotype is medium-sized by share. The rearrangement uses TRBV5-1 and TRBJ1-1; a possible D gene is TRBD1 (5 bases). This CDR3 has 14 residues. V lost 5 bases to trimming and J lost 4 bases, with 15 bases between them. Germline lookup yields CDR1 SGHRS and CDR2 YFSETQ. This CDR3 reads CASSSEQVGTEAFF. The CDR3 coding sequence is TGCGCCAGCAGTTCTGAACAGGTGGGCACTGAAGCTTTCTTT.

Ten or more counts support this clonotype. The gene calls are TRBV25-1 and TRBJ2-7; possible D gene TRBD2, 5 bases. Trimming left V 5 bases short and J 1 base short, with 15 bases between. CDR1 is MGHDK and CDR2 is SYGVNS in the germline V gene. There are 15 residues in the CDR3. The CDR3 sequence is CASSSANRGSYEQYF. The CDR3 bases are TGTGCCAGCAGTTCAGCGAACCGGGGTTCCTACGAGCAGTACTTC.

This clonotype was counted many times. The chain joins TRBV6-2 or TRBV6-3 to TRBJ2-5; the D gene is possibly TRBD1 (6 bases). V dropped 6 bases and J dropped 2 bases, with 10 bases sitting between them. Germline lookup yields CDR1 MNHEY and CDR2 SVGEGT. The CDR3 has 13 amino acids. In nucleotides, the CDR3 is TGTGCCAGCAGGCCGGACAGACAAGAGACCCAGTACTTC. Translation gives CASRPDRQETQYF.

This clonotype was detected ten times or more. V gene TRBV29-1 combines with J gene TRBJ1-1; the D gene is possibly TRBD1 (5 bases). Trimming took off 1 base at V and 4 bases at J, with 16 bases between the two ends. Germline V gives CDR1 SQVTM, CDR2 ANQGSEA. The CDR3 is 15 residues long. DNA of the CDR3: TGCAGCGTTGAAGGCAGGGCCGGCTCCTCCACTGAAGCTTTCTTT. This translates into CSVEGRAGSSTEAFF. Variable domain in full (rest from reference TRBV29-1 and TRBJ1-1): SAVISQKPSRDICQRGTSLTIQCQVDSQVTMMFWYRQQPGQSLTLIATANQGSEATYESGFVIDKFPISRPNLTFSTLTVSNMSPEDSSIYLCSVEGRAGSSTEAFFGQGTRLTVV.